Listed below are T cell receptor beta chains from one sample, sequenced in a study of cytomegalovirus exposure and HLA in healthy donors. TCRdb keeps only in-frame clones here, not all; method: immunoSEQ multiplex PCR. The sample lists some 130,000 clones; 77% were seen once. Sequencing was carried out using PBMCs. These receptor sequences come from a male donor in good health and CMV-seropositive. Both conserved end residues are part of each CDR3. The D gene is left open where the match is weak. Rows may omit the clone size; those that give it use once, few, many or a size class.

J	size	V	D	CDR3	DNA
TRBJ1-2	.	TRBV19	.	CASSIGTHNYGYTF	TGTGCCAGTAGTATAGGGACACACAACTATGGCTACACCTTC
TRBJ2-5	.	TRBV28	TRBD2	CASRRTSGRPLTETQYF	TGTGCCAGCAGAAGGACTAGCGGGAGGCCCCTTACAGAGACCCAGTACTTC
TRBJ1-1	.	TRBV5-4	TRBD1	CASSPRQGVDTEAFF	TGTGCCAGCAGCCCTAGACAGGGGGTGGACACTGAAGCTTTCTTT
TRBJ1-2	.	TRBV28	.	CASSPRGSYGYTF	TGTGCCAGCAGTCCACGGGGTTCCTATGGCTACACCTTC
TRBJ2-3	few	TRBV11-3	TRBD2	CASSLGTGLAADTQYF	TGTGCCAGCAGCTTAGGCACGGGACTAGCAGCCGATACGCAGTATTTT
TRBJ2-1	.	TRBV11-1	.	CASSSRQGGIYNEQFF	TGTGCCAGCAGCTCCCGGCAGGGGGGAATATACAATGAGCAGTTCTTC
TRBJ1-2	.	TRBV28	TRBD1	CASSSTGGPNNYGYTF	TGTGCCAGCAGTTCCACAGGGGGGCCCAACAACTATGGCTACACCTTC
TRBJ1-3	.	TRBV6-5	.	CASTGAGNTIYF	TGTGCCAGCACGGGGGCTGGAAACACCATATATTTT
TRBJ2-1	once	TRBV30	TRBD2	CAWSELAGGPRSYNGQFF	TGTGCCTGGAGTGAACTAGCGGGGGGGCCTAGGTCCTACAATGGGCAGTTCTTC
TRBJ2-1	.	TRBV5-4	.	CASSLVGGDEQFF	TGTGCCAGCAGCTTGGTCGGCGGGGATGAGCAGTTCTTC
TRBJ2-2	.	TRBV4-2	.	CASSQEPGHLNTGELFF	TGTGCCAGCAGCCAAGAGCCGGGACACTTGAACACCGGGGAGCTGTTTTTT
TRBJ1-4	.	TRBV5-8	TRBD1	CASSLATGTVNEKLFF	TGTGCCAGCAGCTTGGCCACCGGGACAGTTAATGAAAAACTGTTTTTT
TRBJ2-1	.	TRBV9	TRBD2	CASSVVVSGYNEQFF	TGTGCCAGCAGCGTAGTGGTTAGCGGGTACAATGAGCAGTTCTTC
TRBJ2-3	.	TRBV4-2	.	CASSQAGPPGADTQYF	TGTGCCAGCAGCCAAGCCGGGCCCCCAGGGGCAGATACGCAGTATTTT
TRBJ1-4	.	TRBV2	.	CASSDGQGTNEKLFF	TGTGCCAGCAGTGATGGTCAGGGAACTAATGAAAAACTGTTTTTT
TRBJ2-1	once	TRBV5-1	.	CASSRGGDNEQFF	TGCGCCAGCAGCAGGGGGGGAGACAATGAGCAGTTCTTC
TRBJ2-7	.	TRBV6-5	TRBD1	CASSTGTGNEQYF	TGTGCCAGCAGCACCGGGACAGGGAACGAGCAGTACTTC
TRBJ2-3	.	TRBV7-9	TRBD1	CASSSRDREADTQYF	TGTGCCAGCAGCTCCCGGGACAGGGAGGCAGATACGCAGTATTTT
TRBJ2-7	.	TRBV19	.	CASRLLAGAGEQYF	TGTGCCAGCCGGCTTCTAGCAGGGGCAGGCGAGCAGTACTTC
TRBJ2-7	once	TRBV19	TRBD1	CASSVSSRDRDYEQYF	TGTGCCAGTAGTGTATCGTCCCGGGACAGGGACTACGAGCAGTACTTC
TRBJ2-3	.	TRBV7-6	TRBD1	CASTGQASSTDTQYF	TGTGCCAGCACTGGACAGGCCTCTAGCACAGATACGCAGTATTTT
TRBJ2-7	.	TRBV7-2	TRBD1	CASSPGTGAYEQYF	TGTGCCAGCAGCCCCGGGACAGGGGCCTACGAGCAGTACTTC
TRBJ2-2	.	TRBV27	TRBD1	CASRWDRGQNGELFF	TGTGCCAGCAGGTGGGACAGGGGGCAGAACGGGGAGCTGTTTTTT
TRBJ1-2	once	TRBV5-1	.	CASSLPSQVASDVYTF	TGCGCCAGCAGCTTGCCTTCACAGGTGGCGAGTGATGTCTACACCTTC
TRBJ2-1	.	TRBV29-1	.	CSVESLEDNEQFF	TGCAGCGTTGAAAGTCTAGAGGACAATGAGCAGTTCTTC
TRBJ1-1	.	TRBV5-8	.	CASRQQAVGTEAFF	TGTGCCAGCAGACAACAGGCGGTCGGCACTGAAGCTTTCTTT
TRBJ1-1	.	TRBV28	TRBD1	CAIGQGWNTEAFF	TGTGCCATCGGACAGGGATGGAACACTGAAGCTTTCTTT
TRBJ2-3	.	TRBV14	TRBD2	CASSQEQGLAGTDTQYF	TGTGCCAGCAGCCAAGAACAAGGACTAGCGGGCACAGATACGCAGTATTTT
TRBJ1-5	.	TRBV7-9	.	CSSSLGGEPQHF	TGTTCCAGCAGCCTTGGAGGGGAGCCCCAGCATTTT
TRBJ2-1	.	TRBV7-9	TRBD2	CASSLALAGSYNEQFF	TGTGCCAGCAGCTTAGCACTAGCGGGGTCCTACAATGAGCAGTTCTTC
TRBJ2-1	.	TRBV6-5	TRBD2	CASSLAGGGEQFF	TGTGCCAGCAGTCTAGCGGGGGGTGGTGAGCAGTTCTTC
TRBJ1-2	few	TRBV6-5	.	CASSYDSPGGEGYTF	TGTGCCAGCAGTTACGACAGCCCGGGAGGGGAGGGCTACACCTTC
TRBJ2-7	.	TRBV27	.	CASSLFPGFSYEQYF	TGTGCCAGCAGTTTATTCCCGGGTTTCTCATACGAGCAGTACTTC
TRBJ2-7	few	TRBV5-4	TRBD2	CASSQEAGTSGIEQYF	TGTGCCAGCAGCCAAGAAGCCGGGACTAGCGGGATCGAGCAGTACTTC
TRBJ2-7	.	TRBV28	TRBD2	CASTQRGGRDEQYF	TGTGCCAGCACCCAGCGGGGGGGCAGGGACGAGCAGTACTTC
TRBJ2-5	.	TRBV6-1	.	CASSLGGNGEETQYF	TGTGCCAGCTCCCTAGGAGGAAACGGGGAAGAGACCCAGTACTTC
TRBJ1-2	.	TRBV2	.	CASSIAGGYTF	TGTGCCAGCTCGATAGCCGGTGGCTACACCTTC
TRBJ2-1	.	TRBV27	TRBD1	CASSSRQGAWNEQFF	TGTGCCAGCAGTTCGAGACAGGGGGCATGGAATGAGCAGTTCTTC
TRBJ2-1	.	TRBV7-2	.	CASSPGRYNEQFF	TGTGCCAGCAGCCCGGGTAGGTACAATGAGCAGTTCTTC
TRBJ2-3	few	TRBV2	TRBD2	CASSERSGDTDTQYF	TGTGCCAGCAGTGAAAGGAGCGGGGATACAGATACGCAGTATTTT
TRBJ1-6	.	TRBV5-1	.	CASSLRSSSSYNSPLHF	TGCGCCAGCAGCTTACGTTCTTCGAGCTCCTATAATTCACCCCTCCACTTT
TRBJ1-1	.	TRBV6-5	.	CATLGFEGGEAFF	TGTGCCACCCTAGGGTTTGAGGGTGGTGAAGCTTTCTTT
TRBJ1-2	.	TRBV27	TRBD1	CASSPGQGNYGYTF	TGTGCCAGCAGCCCCGGACAGGGGAACTATGGCTACACCTTC
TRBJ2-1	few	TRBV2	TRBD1	CASSDDRGGGYNEQFF	TGTGCCAGCAGTGACGACAGGGGTGGGGGGTACAATGAGCAGTTCTTC
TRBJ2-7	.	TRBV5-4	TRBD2	CASSLLAGEAYEQYF	TGTGCCAGCAGCTTATTAGCGGGAGAGGCGTACGAGCAGTACTTC
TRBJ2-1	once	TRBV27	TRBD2	CASSLLAGVTGEQFF	TGTGCCAGCAGTTTACTAGCGGGGGTCACCGGGGAGCAGTTCTTC
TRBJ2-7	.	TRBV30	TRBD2	CAWNLQAWGRGEQYF	TGTGCCTGGAACCTACAGGCGTGGGGGAGGGGCGAGCAGTACTTC
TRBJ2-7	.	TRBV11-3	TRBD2	CASSLGGGPSYEQYF	TGTGCCAGCAGCTTAGGCGGGGGGCCCTCCTACGAGCAGTACTTC
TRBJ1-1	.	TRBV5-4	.	CASSLTGRNTEAFF	TGTGCCAGCAGCTTAACAGGGAGGAACACTGAAGCTTTCTTT
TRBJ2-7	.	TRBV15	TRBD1	CATSRTGGASYEQYF	TGTGCCACCAGCAGGACAGGGGGCGCTTCCTACGAGCAGTACTTC
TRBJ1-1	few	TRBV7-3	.	CASSPPQGEAFF	TGTGCCAGCAGCCCCCCTCAGGGAGAAGCTTTCTTT
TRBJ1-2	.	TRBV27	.	CASSPDRILYGYTF	TGTGCCAGCAGTCCCGACAGGATTCTCTATGGCTACACCTTC